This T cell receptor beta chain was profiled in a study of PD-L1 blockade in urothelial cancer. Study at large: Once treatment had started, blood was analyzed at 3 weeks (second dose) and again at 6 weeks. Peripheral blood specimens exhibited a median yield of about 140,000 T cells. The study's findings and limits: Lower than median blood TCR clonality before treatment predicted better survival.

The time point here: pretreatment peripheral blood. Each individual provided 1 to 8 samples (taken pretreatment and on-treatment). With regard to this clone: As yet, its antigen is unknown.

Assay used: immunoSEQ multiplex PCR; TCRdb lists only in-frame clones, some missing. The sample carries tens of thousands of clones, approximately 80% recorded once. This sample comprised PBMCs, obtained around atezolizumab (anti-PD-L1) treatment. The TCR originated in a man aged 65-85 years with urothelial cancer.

CDR3: CASSSKTANTGELFF. In DNA form, the CDR3 reads TGTGCCAGCAGTTCTAAGACAGCGAACACCGGGGAGCTGTTTTTT. The chain employs TRBV6-6 and TRBJ2-2; D possibly corresponds to TRBD1 (5 bases). V lost 4 bases and J lost 0, with 9 bases in between. The CDR3 has 15 amino acids. Germline V lookup: CDR1 MNHNY, CDR2 SVGAGI (reference sequence).